A single sample is the source of the 6 T cell receptor beta chains below, sequenced in a study of T-cell memory formation after mild COVID-19. TCRdb re-called the 5' RACE reads through MiXCR, storing one row per CDR3 protein. The sample lists 50,000 or so distinct CDR3 sequences, about a quarter occurring once. The sample consisted of PBMCs or a T cell subset sorted from them (not recorded which). All receptors come from a man aged 18-30 years who had mild COVID-19 (a few samples of this study predate the infection). Cell type and time point are not known.

This rearrangement joins TRBV6-2 or TRBV6-3 to TRBJ2-7, with D tentatively TRBD2 (6 bases). Trimming shortened V by 7 bases and J by 0 bases, and 25 bases separated the two germline ends. The CDR3 contains 18 residues. Per the germline V gene, CDR1 is MNHEY and CDR2 is SVGEGT. CDR3 loop: CASTQRRALPRSSYEQYV. DNA for the CDR3: TGTGCCAGCACCCAGCGGAGGGCTCTTCCTAGAAGCTCCTACGAGCAGTACGTC.

The J gene is TRBJ1-1, the V gene TRBV7-9; D ambiguous. The CDR3 has 12 residues. The V end was cut by 6 bases, the J end by 3 bases, with 8 bases between. Germline V gene data show CDR1 as SEHNR and CDR2 as FQNEAQ (reference sequence). The DNA of the CDR3 is TGTGCCAGCAGTTACCGGGACACTGAAGCTTTCTTT. Translating gives CASSYRDTEAFF.

CDR3 bases: TGTGCCAGCAGTTTCAGGGGGAACGGGGAGCTGTTTTTT. Protein: CASSFRGNGELFF. J is TRBJ2-2 and V is TRBV12-3 or TRBV12-4; 7 bases fit TRBD1. The CDR3 is made up of 13 amino acids. Trimming at V came to 3 bases and at J to 7 bases, leaving 2 bases not matched to a gene.

The rearrangement joins TRBV27 to TRBJ2-3, with 9 bases that match TRBD2. V shed 2 bases, J shed 3 bases, and the junction held 12 bases outside the gene matches. Germline CDR1 reads MNHEY; CDR2 reads SMNVEV (reference sequence). The length of the CDR3 is 18 residues. The CDR3 sequence is CASSLPSAGTSRTDTQYF. Written as DNA, the CDR3 is TGTGCCAGCAGTTTACCCTCCGCCGGGACTAGCAGGACAGATACGCAGTATTTT.

The chain has TRBV7-9 and TRBJ2-2; 9 bases agree with TRBD1. This CDR3 is 16 amino acids long. In germline, CDR1 is SEHNR, CDR2 FQNEAQ (reference sequence). With 5 bases clipped from V and 6 bases from J, the junction kept 10 bases outside the gene matches. CDR3 sequence: CASSLGGTGLSGELFF. The CDR3 nucleotides are TGTGCCAGCAGCCTTGGCGGGACAGGGTTGTCCGGGGAGCTGTTTTTT.

The sample holds a few counts of this clonotype. V usage is TRBV7-6 and J usage is TRBJ2-1, with 7 bases matching TRBD2. V was pared by 4 bases and J by 9 bases, with 15 bases of the junction left unmatched. Germline V gene lookup returns CDR1 SGHVS and CDR2 FNYEAQ. The CDR3 totals 16 residues. The CDR3 loop reads CASSSPSTSRAGEQFF. The CDR3 DNA sequence: TGTGCCAGCAGCTCGCCTTCGACTAGCAGGGCGGGTGAGCAGTTCTTC.